These 2 T cell receptor beta chains originate from one sample sequenced in a study of PD-1 blockade in classical Hodgkin lymphoma. Each patient relapsed following autologous stem cell transplantation, and prior brentuximab vedotin exposure differed. TCRdb's copy holds only in-frame clones and misses some; the assay was immunoSEQ multiplex PCR. Here the sample spans about 93,000 clones, roughly 80% being singletons. Material: peripheral blood mononuclear cells (PBMCs), obtained before the second cycle of nivolumab. These receptors were obtained from a human donor with classical Hodgkin lymphoma.

The rearrangement uses TRBV29-1 and TRBJ2-3, with unresolved D. V shed 5 bases and J shed 5 bases, with 14 bases lying between them. The germline CDR1 and CDR2 sequences are SQVTM and ANQGSEA. This CDR3 has 13 amino acids. The CDR3 is CSVSEDLQDTQYF. The CDR3 region has the DNA TGCAGCGTTTCTGAGGACCTTCAAGATACGCAGTATTTT.

The rearrangement uses TRBV11-3 and TRBJ2-2; maybe TRBD2 (5 bases). CDR1 is SGHNT and CDR2 is YENEEA in the germline V gene. Trimming left V 1 base short and J 4 bases short, with 13 bases between. The CDR3 has 16 amino acids. DNA for the CDR3: TGTGCCAGCAGCTTAGCGGGAAGCTACTCCACCGGGGAGCTGTTTTTT. This translates into CASSLAGSYSTGELFF.